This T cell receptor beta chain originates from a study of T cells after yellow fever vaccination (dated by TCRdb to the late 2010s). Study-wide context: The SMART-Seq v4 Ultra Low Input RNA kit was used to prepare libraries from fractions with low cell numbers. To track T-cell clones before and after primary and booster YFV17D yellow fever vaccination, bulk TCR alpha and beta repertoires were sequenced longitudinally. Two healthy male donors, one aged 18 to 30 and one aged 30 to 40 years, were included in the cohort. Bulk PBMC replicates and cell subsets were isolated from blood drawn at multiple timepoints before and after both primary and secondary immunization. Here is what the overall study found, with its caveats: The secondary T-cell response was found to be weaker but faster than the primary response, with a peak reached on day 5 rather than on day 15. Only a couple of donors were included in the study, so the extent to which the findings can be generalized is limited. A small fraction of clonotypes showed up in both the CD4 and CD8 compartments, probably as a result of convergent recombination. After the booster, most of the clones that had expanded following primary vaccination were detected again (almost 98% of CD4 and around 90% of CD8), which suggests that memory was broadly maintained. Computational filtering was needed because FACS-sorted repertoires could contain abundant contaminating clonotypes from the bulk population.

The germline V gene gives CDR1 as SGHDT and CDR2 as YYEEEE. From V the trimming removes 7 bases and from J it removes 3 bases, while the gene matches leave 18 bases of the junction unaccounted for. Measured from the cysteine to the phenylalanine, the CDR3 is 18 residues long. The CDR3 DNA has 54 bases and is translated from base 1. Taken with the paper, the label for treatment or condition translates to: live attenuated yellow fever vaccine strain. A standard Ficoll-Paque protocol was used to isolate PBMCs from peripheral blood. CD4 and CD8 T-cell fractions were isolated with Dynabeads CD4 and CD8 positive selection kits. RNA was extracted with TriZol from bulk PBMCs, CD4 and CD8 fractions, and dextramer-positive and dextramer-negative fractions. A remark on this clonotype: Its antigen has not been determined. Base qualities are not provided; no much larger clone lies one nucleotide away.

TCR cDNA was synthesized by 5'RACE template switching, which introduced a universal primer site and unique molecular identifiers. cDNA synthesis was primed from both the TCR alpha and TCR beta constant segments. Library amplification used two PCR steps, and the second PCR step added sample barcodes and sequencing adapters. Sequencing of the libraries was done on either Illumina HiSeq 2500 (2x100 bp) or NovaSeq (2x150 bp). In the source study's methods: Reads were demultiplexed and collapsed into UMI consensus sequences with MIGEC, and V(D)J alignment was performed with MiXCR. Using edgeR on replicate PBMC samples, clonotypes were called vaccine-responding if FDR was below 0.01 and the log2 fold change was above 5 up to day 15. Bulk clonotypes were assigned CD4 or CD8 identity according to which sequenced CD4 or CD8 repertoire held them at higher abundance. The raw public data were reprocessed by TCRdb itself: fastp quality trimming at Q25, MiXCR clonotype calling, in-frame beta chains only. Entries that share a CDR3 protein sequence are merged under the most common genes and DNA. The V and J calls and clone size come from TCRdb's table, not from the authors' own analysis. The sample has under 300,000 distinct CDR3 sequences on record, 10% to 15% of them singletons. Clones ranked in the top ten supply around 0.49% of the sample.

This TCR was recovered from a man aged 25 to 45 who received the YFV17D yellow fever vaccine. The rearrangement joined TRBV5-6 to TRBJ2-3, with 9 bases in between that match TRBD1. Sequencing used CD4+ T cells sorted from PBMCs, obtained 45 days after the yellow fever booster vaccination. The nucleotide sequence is TGTGCCAGCGGTGCCGAGCTCCTCCGGGGACAGGGAACAGATACGCAGTATTTT. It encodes CASGAELLRGQGTDTQYF.